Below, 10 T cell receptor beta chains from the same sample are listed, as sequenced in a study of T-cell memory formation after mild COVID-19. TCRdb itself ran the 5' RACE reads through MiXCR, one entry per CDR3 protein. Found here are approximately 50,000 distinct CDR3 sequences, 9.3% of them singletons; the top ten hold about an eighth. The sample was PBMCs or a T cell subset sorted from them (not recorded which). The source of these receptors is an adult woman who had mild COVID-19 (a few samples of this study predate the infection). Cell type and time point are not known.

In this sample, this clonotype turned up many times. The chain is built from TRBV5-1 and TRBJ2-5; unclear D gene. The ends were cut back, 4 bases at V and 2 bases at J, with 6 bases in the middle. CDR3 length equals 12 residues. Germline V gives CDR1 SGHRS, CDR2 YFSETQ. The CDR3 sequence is CASSRPQETQYF. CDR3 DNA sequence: TGCGCCAGCAGCCGGCCTCAAGAGACCCAGTACTTC.

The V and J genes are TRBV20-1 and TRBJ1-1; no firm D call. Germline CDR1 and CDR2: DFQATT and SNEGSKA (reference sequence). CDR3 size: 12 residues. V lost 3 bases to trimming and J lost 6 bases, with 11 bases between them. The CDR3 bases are TGCAGTGCTAGTAGAGGAGGTGCTGAAGCTTTCTTT. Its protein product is CSASRGGAEAFF.

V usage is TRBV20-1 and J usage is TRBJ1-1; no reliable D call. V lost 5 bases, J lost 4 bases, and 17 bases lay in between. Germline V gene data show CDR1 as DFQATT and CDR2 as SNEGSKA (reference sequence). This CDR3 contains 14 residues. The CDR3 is CSAPSLRLGTEAFF. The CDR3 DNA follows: TGCAGTGCTCCTAGCCTTCGGCTGGGCACTGAAGCTTTCTTT.

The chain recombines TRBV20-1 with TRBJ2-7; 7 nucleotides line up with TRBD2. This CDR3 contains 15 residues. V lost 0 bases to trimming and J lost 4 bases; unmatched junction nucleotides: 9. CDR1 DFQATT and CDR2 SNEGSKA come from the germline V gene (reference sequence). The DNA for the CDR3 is TGCAGTGCTAGAGATTCCCGGCGGGGGAGATACGAGCAGTACTTC. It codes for CSARDSRRGRYEQYF.

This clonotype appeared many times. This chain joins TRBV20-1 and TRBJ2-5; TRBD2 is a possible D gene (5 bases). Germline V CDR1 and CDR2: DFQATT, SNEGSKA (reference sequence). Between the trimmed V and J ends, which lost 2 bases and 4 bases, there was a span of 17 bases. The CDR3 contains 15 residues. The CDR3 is CSARSGKNGIETQYF. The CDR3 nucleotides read TGCAGTGCTAGATCCGGGAAGAATGGAATAGAGACCCAGTACTTC.

CDR3 DNA sequence: TGTGCCAGCAGCGTATCTGGGCAAGACGAGCCCCAGCATTTT. Translating it yields CASSVSGQDEPQHF. The chain employs TRBV9 and TRBJ1-5, with no clear D. CDR1 is SGDLS, CDR2 YYNGEE, per germline. Trimming took 1 base from V and 8 from J, leaving 13 bases between them. The CDR3 runs to 14 residues.

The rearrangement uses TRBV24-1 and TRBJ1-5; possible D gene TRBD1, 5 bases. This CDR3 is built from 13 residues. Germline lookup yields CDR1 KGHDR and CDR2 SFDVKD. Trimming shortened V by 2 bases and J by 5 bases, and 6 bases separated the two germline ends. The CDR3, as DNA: TGTGCCACCAGTGATTCGGGGGATCAGCCCCAGCATTTT. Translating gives CATSDSGDQPQHF.

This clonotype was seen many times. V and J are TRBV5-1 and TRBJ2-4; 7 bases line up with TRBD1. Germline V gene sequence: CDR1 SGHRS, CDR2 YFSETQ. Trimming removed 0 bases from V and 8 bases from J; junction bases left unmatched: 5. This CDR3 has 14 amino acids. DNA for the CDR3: TGCGCCAGCAGCTTGGGCACAGGGGAATACATTCAGTACTTC. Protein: CASSLGTGEYIQYF.

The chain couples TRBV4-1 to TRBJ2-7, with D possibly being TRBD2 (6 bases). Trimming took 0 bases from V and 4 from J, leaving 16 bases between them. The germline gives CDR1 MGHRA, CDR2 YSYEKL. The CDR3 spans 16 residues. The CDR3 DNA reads TGCGCCAGCAGCCAAGACGGTCGATACGGGAGTTACGAGCAGTACTTC. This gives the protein CASSQDGRYGSYEQYF.

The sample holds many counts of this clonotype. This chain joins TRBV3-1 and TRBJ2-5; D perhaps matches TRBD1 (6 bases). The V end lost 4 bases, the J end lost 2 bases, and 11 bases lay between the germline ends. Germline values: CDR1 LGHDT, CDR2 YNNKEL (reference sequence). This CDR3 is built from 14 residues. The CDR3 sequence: CASSLGTSQETQYF. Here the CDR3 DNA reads TGTGCCAGCAGCCTTGGGACAAGTCAAGAGACCCAGTACTTC.